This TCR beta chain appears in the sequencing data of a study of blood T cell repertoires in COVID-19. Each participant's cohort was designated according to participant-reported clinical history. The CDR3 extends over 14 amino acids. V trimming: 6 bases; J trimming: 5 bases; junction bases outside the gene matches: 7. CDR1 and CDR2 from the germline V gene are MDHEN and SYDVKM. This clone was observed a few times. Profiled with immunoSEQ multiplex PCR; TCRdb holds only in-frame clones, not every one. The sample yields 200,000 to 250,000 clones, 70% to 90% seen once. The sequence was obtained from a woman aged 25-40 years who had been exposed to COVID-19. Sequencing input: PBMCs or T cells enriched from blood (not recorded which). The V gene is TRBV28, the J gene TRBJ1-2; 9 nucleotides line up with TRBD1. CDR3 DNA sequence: TGTGCCAGCAGGTTAGGGACAGGGTGGTATGGCTACACCTTC. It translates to CASRLGTGWYGYTF.